This TCR beta chain was identified during a study of blood T cells in healthy people across ages. General study results and limits: Investigators treated diversity estimates from one million T cells as underestimates. A roughly linear age-dependent decrease characterized TCR beta diversity per million T cells.

This clonotype was observed at least ten times. The antigen remains undetermined. The length of the CDR3 is 14 residues. CDR1 and CDR2 from the germline V gene are MNHEY and SVGAGI. V lost 5 bases, J lost 2 bases, and 13 bases lay in between. Next came a second PCR, run for about 6 to 12 cycles, which used a sample-barcoded 5' primer along with a J-beta primer mix. The authors tagged each cDNA molecule using a template-switch adaptor with 12 random nucleotides. Each CDR3 protein gets one entry after TCRdb re-called the 5' RACE reads with MiXCR. In the table there are 600,000 to 850,000 distinct CDR3 sequences, roughly 45% of which are singletons.

The sequence was obtained from a woman in her sixties in good health. The gene calls are TRBV6-5 and TRBJ2-7; D is perhaps TRBD2 (5 bases). Material: blood. The DNA of the CDR3 is TGTGCCAGCAGTCCCGACCGGGGTACCTACGAGCAGTACTTC. Residues: CASSPDRGTYEQYF.